This T cell receptor beta chain is drawn from a study of CD8 T cells in Susac syndrome. With 0 bases removed from V and 8 bases from J, the gap between germline ends came to 7 bases. The CDR3 extends over 12 amino acids. The germline V gene has CDR1 SEHNR and CDR2 FQNEAQ (reference sequence). An input of roughly 0.45 to 1 ug of RNA was subjected to reverse transcription using random hexamers. The immunoSEQ assay covered 54 Vbeta and 13 Jbeta segments for CDR3. TCRdb re-analysed the immunoSEQ multiplex PCR reads in MiXCR, keeping a single row per CDR3 protein. The sample has hundreds of thousands of distinct CDR3 sequences; about 94% are singletons. The T cells that were sequenced for TCR beta were CD8+ and CD4+ cells from blood. Relapsing-remitting disease, either stable or active, was present in the treatment-naive patients who were the multiple sclerosis controls. Through negative isolation, CD4+ and CD8+ T cells were obtained, while TEMRA cells were enriched using FACS.

Sequencing used CD8+ T cells from PBMCs. The chain joins TRBV7-9 to TRBJ1-2; no clear D gene. This sequence was found in a human donor with multiple sclerosis. CDR3 protein: CASSLAGGGYTF. For the CDR3, the DNA is TGTGCCAGCAGCTTAGCGGGAGGGGGCTACACCTTC.